These T cell receptor beta chains were read from a single sample in a study of T cells in Graves' hyperthyroidism and ophthalmopathy. TCRdb reprocessed the multiplex PCR reads via MiXCR and lists one record per CDR3 protein. The data contain about 250,000 distinct CDR3 sequences, about 20% of them seen just once; the ten biggest clones take up approximately 60%. Specimen: blood. All receptors derive from a man under 40 with Graves' ophthalmopathy. CDR3s include the opening cysteine and the closing phenylalanine or tryptophan. Each record gives: V gene, D gene, clone size, J gene, CDR3 protein, CDR3 DNA. The D gene is left open where the match is weak. Part of the rows lack a size; the others show once, few, many or a class for expanded clones.

v_call: TRBV7-2; d_call: NA; clone_size: NA; j_call: TRBJ2-2; cdr3_aa: CASSLGFGSYRTNTGELFF; cdr3_nt: TGTGCCAGCAGCTTAGGTTTCGGATCCTACCGAACGAACACCGGGGAGCTGTTTTTT
v_call: TRBV7-9; d_call: NA; clone_size: NA; j_call: TRBJ2-5; cdr3_aa: CASSLGLMLEETQYF; cdr3_nt: TGTGCCAGCAGCTTAGGGCTAATGCTAGAAGAGACCCAGTACTTC
v_call: TRBV28; d_call: NA; clone_size: many; j_call: TRBJ2-7; cdr3_aa: CASSAPYEQYF; cdr3_nt: TGTGCCAGCAGTGCTCCCTACGAGCAGTACTTC
v_call: TRBV20-1; d_call: NA; clone_size: few; j_call: TRBJ2-2; cdr3_aa: CSARDVGRGNTGELFF; cdr3_nt: TGCAGTGCTAGAGACGTAGGACGGGGGAACACCGGGGAGCTGTTTTTT
v_call: TRBV6-6; d_call: NA; clone_size: few; j_call: TRBJ1-5; cdr3_aa: CASSYWRGNQPQHF; cdr3_nt: TGTGCCAGCAGTTACTGGAGGGGTAATCAGCCCCAGCATTTT
v_call: TRBV18; d_call: TRBD2; clone_size: few; j_call: TRBJ2-3; cdr3_aa: CASSPRPGGPTDTQYF; cdr3_nt: TGTGCCAGCTCACCTCGGCCGGGAGGGCCCACAGATACGCAGTATTTT
v_call: TRBV28; d_call: TRBD1; clone_size: many; j_call: TRBJ2-7; cdr3_aa: CASTSPGQSPYEQYF; cdr3_nt: TGTGCCAGCACTTCCCCGGGACAGTCTCCCTACGAGCAGTACTTC
v_call: TRBV19; d_call: TRBD2; clone_size: NA; j_call: TRBJ2-1; cdr3_aa: CASSRGTSGRNEQFF; cdr3_nt: TGTGCCAGTAGTAGAGGGACTAGCGGGAGGAATGAGCAGTTCTTC
v_call: TRBV27; d_call: NA; clone_size: NA; j_call: TRBJ2-7; cdr3_aa: CASSEDGVAYEQYF; cdr3_nt: TGTGCCAGCAGTGAGGATGGTGTCGCCTACGAGCAGTACTTC
v_call: TRBV5-1; d_call: NA; clone_size: many; j_call: TRBJ1-1; cdr3_aa: CASSLAQVTTNTEAFF; cdr3_nt: TGCGCCAGCAGCTTGGCCCAGGTGACGACGAACACTGAAGCTTTCTTT